The next 7 T cell receptor beta chains were all read from a single sample in a study of blood T cell repertoires in COVID-19. TCRdb's copy holds only in-frame clones and misses some; the assay was immunoSEQ multiplex PCR. The data show 250,000 to 350,000 clones, with approximately 87% seen just once and 5.3% held by the top ten. What was sequenced was PBMCs or T cells enriched from blood (not recorded which). The receptors come from a woman aged 30 to 39 who had recovered from COVID-19.

This chain links TRBV13 with TRBJ2-3; D not resolved. The CDR3 is 14 residues long. Per germline, CDR1 PRHDT and CDR2 FYEKMQ (reference sequence). V lost 6 bases and J lost 0, with 10 bases in between. The CDR3 here is CASRLEVSTDTQYF. Written as DNA, the CDR3 is TGTGCCAGCAGACTTGAGGTGAGCACAGATACGCAGTATTTT.

CDR3 loop: CASSLGGNEYYGYTF. CDR3 DNA sequence: TGTGCCAGCAGTTTGGGAGGGAATGAGTACTATGGCTACACCTTC. The chain is built from TRBV28 and TRBJ1-2; D remains unclear. Germline lookup yields CDR1 MDHEN and CDR2 SYDVKM. Trimming took 3 bases from V and 3 from J, leaving 14 bases between them. The CDR3 totals 15 residues.

The chain combines TRBV5-5 with TRBJ1-3; no reliable D call. This CDR3 region has 15 residues. V dropped 4 bases and J dropped 4 bases, with 15 bases sitting between them. Germline CDR1 SGHKS, CDR2 YYEKEE (reference sequence). The CDR3 sequence is CASSVGPEPGNTIYF. The CDR3 DNA sequence: TGTGCCAGCAGCGTGGGCCCCGAGCCCGGAAACACCATATATTTT.

This clone appeared a few times. The rearrangement links TRBV5-1 to TRBJ1-2; D gene ambiguous. Trimming left V 0 bases short and J 3 bases short, with 9 bases between. This CDR3 contains 14 residues. The germline CDR1 and CDR2 sequences are SGHRS and YFSETQ. CDR3 nucleotides: TGCGCCAGCAGCTTGGTATCGGGAGACTATGGCTACACCTTC. It translates to CASSLVSGDYGYTF.

The rearrangement uses TRBV28 and TRBJ2-5; 7 bases are a match to TRBD2. CDR1 and CDR2 (germline): MDHEN, SYDVKM. The CDR3 has 15 residues. The V segment lost 0 bases and the J segment 4 bases; nucleotides outside the gene matches: 5. CDR3 nucleotides: TGTGCCAGCAGTTTATGGGAGGGGAGGGGAGAGACCCAGTACTTC. This codes for CASSLWEGRGETQYF.

The chain uses TRBV7-2 and TRBJ2-5; 10 bases line up with TRBD2. V was clipped by 4 bases and J by 5 bases; unmatched bases: 10. The germline V gene has CDR1 SGHTA and CDR2 FQGNSA. This CDR3 region has 16 residues. The DNA for the CDR3 is TGTGCCAGCAGCTCATTTCCTAGCGGGGGTGGGGAGACCCAGTACTTC. Protein sequence: CASSSFPSGGGETQYF.

The chain's CDR3 is CASITDSFTEAFF. The CDR3 bases are TGTGCCAGCATTACCGACTCATTCACTGAAGCTTTCTTT. The rearrangement uses TRBV2 and TRBJ1-1; no firm D call. The V and J ends lost 7 bases and 4 bases respectively, with 13 bases between them. Germline V CDR1 and CDR2: SNHLY, FYNNEI. The CDR3 consists of 13 residues.